A selection of T cell receptor beta chains follows, all from one sample in a study of blood T cell repertoires in COVID-19. The repertoire was sequenced with immunoSEQ multiplex PCR; TCRdb's copy has only in-frame clones and lacks some. Of 450,000 or so clones listed, 89% are singletons. Sequencing used peripheral blood. These receptors were taken from a man aged 18 to 30 with COVID-19, enrolled during active disease. CDR3s include the opening cysteine and the closing phenylalanine or tryptophan.

CDR3: CATSDLVTGPTDTQYF; V: TRBV24-1; J: TRBJ2-3
CDR3: CASSILWGANQPQHF; V: TRBV19; J: TRBJ1-5
CDR3: CASSLGSGRDLDEQFF; V: TRBV5-1; J: TRBJ2-1
CDR3: CATEGAPFGELFF; V: TRBV24-1; J: TRBJ2-2
CDR3: CACLQGANYGYTF; V: TRBV30; J: TRBJ1-2
CDR3: CASSGQDYGYTF; V: TRBV2; J: TRBJ1-2
CDR3: CASSLVPRGTGELFF; V: TRBV28; J: TRBJ2-2
CDR3: CASSPKRGGGETQYF; V: TRBV27; J: TRBJ2-5
CDR3: CASSPSGRAEETQYF; V: TRBV5-1; J: TRBJ2-5
CDR3: CASSLEPAGNNEQFF; V: TRBV7-3; J: TRBJ2-1
CDR3: CASSQANSAETQYF; V: TRBV4-2; J: TRBJ2-5
CDR3: CASSHGQGVNTEAFF; V: TRBV7-9; J: TRBJ1-1
CDR3: CASTKERGQSYEQYF; V: TRBV5-1; J: TRBJ2-7
CDR3: CASRAGGAVGQFF; V: TRBV19; J: TRBJ2-1
CDR3: CASSLGLRGNPNTEAFF; V: TRBV7-8; J: TRBJ1-1
CDR3: CASSYSITGGYGYTF; V: TRBV6-6; J: TRBJ1-2
CDR3: CASSLGNTADTDTQYF; V: TRBV7-8; J: TRBJ2-3